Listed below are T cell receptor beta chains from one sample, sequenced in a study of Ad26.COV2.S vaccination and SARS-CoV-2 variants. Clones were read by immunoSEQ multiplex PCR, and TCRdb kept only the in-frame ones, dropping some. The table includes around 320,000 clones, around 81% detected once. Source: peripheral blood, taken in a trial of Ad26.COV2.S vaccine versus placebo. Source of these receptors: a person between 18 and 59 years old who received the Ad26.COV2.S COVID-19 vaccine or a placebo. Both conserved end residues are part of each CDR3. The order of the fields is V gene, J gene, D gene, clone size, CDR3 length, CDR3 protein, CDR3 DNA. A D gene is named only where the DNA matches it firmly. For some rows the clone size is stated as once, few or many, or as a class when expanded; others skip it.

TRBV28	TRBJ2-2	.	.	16	CASSFPTIGGTGELFF	TGTGCCAGCAGTTTTCCCACTATAGGAGGGACCGGGGAGCTGTTTTTT
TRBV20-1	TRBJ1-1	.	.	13	CSASRDPSTEAFF	TGCAGTGCTAGTCGCGACCCTAGCACTGAAGCTTTCTTT
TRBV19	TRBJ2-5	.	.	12	CASSIGGDPCHF	TGTGCCAGTAGTATAGGAGGGGACCCCTGCCACTTC
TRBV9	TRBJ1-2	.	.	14	CASSPLDERNGYTF	TGTGCCAGCAGCCCCCTGGACGAGCGGAATGGCTACACCTTC
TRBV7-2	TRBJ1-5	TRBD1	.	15	CASSPTGSGGQPQHF	TGTGCCAGCAGCCCGACAGGGAGCGGTGGTCAGCCCCAGCATTTT
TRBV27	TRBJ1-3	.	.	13	CASSFSPGNTIYF	TGTGCCAGCAGTTTCTCCCCTGGAAACACCATATATTTT
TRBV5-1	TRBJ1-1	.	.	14	CASSFGGGNTEAFF	TGCGCCAGCAGCTTTGGAGGCGGGAACACTGAAGCTTTCTTT
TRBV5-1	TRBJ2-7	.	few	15	CASSLGEAEGWEQYF	TGCGCCAGCAGCTTGGGTGAGGCGGAAGGGTGGGAGCAGTACTTC
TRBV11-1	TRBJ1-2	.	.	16	CASSLDPDRRNYGYTF	TGTGCCAGCAGCTTAGACCCGGACCGTAGAAACTATGGCTACACCTTC
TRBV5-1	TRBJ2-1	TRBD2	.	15	CASSFGGTSGYEQFF	TGCGCCAGCAGCTTCGGCGGGACTAGTGGGTATGAGCAGTTCTTC
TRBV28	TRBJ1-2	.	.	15	CASSLEGFNNYGYTF	TGTGCCAGCAGTTTAGAAGGTTTTAATAACTATGGCTACACCTTC
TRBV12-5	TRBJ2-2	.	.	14	CASGSSANTGELFF	TGTGCTAGTGGTTCATCTGCGAACACCGGGGAGCTGTTTTTT
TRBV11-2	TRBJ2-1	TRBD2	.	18	CASSITLAGSLSYNEQFF	TGTGCCAGCAGCATAACACTAGCGGGGTCCCTCTCCTACAATGAGCAGTTCTTC
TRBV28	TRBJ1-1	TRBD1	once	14	CASTGDRGDTEAFF	TGTGCCAGCACCGGAGACAGGGGTGACACTGAAGCTTTCTTT
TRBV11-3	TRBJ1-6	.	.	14	CASSFPGGASPLHF	TGTGCCAGCAGCTTCCCGGGTGGAGCCTCACCCCTCCACTTT
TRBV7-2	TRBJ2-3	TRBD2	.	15	CASSLVPAGTDTQYF	TGTGCCAGCAGCTTAGTTCCAGCGGGGACAGATACGCAGTATTTT
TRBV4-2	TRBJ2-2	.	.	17	CASSHRAGGGYTGELFF	TGTGCCAGCAGCCACAGAGCAGGGGGGGGATACACCGGGGAGCTGTTTTTT
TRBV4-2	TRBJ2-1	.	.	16	CASSHPGPQLPDEQFF	TGTGCCAGCAGCCATCCGGGACCACAGCTTCCAGATGAGCAGTTCTTC
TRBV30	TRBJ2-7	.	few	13	CAWGGPSAYEQYF	TGTGCCTGGGGGGGCCCCTCGGCCTACGAGCAGTACTTC
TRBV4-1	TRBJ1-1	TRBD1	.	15	CASSHRQGSNPEAFF	TGCGCCAGCAGCCATCGACAGGGTTCAAACCCTGAAGCTTTCTTT
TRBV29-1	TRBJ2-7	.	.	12	CSVGRGSYEQYF	TGCAGCGTCGGCCGGGGAAGCTACGAGCAGTACTTC
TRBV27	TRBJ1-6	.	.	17	CASSLRLQGGTNSPLHF	TGTGCCAGCAGTTTGCGGCTACAGGGCGGAACCAATTCACCCCTCCACTTT
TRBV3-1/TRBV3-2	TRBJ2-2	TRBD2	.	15	CASSQTSGGLGELFF	TGTGCCAGCAGCCAGACTAGCGGGGGGCTAGGGGAGCTGTTTTTT